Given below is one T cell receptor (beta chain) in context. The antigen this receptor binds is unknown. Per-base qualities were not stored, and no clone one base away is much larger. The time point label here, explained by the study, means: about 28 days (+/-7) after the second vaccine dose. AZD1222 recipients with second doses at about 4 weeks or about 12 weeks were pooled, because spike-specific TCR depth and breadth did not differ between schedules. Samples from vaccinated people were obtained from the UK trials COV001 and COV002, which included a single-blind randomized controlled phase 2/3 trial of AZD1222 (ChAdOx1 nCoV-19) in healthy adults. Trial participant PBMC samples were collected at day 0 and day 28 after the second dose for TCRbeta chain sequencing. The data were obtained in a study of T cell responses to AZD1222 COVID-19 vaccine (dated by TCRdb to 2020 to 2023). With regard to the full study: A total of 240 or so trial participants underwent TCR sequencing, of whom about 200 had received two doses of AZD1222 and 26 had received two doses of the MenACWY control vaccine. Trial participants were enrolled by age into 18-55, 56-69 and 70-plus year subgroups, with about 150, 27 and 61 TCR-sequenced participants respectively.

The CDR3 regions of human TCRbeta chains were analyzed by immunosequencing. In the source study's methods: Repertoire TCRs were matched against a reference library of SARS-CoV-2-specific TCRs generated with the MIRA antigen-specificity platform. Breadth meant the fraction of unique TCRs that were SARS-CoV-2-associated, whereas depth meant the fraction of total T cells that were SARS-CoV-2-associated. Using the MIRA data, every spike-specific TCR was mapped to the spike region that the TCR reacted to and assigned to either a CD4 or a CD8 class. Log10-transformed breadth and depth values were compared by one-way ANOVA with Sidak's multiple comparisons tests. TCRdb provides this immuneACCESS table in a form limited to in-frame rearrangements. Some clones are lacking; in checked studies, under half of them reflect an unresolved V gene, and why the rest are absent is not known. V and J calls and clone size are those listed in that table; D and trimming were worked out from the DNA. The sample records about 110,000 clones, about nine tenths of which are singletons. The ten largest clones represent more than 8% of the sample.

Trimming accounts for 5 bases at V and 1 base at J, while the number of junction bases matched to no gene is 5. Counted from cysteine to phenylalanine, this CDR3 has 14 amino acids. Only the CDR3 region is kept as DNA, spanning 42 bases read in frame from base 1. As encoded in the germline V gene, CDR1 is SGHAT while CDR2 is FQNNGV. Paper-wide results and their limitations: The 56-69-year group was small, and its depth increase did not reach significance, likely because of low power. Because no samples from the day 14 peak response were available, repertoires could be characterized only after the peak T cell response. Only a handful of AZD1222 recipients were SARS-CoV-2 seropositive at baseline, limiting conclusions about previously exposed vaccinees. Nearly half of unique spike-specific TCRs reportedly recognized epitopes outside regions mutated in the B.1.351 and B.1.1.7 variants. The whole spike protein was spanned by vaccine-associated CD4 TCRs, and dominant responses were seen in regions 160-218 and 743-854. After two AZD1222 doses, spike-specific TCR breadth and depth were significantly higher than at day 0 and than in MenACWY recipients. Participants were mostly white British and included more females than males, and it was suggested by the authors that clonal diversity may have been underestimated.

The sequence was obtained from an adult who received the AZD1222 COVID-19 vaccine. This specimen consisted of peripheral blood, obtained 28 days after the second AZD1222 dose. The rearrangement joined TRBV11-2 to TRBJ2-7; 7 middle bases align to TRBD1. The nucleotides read TGTGCCAGCAGCCGGAACAGGGGTTCCTACGAGCAGTACTTC. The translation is CASSRNRGSYEQYF.